Reported below is one T cell receptor (beta chain). The data were taken from a study of blood T cell repertoires in COVID-19. On the study more broadly: The study drew acute and convalescent COVID-19 samples from the United States, Italy and Spain.

Only in-frame clones appear in the TCRdb table, and some are missing; sequencing was by immunoSEQ multiplex PCR. This sample has approximately 300,000 clones, with more than 90% found just once. The length of the CDR3 is 15 residues. V shed 0 bases, J shed 3 bases, and the junction held 5 bases outside the gene matches. In terms of age and location, participants ranged from about 18 to 95 years and lived in under 30 US areas. Cohort placement rested on clinical history that participants reported themselves. The rearrangement links TRBV23-1 to TRBJ2-7; TRBD2 aligns across 7 bases. TRBV23-1 is marked as an open reading frame, function uncertain. The TCR sequence derives from a woman aged 25 to 39 who had recovered from COVID-19. Sequenced: PBMCs or T cells enriched from blood (not recorded which). As DNA, the CDR3 is TGCGCCAGCAGTCAATCGTGGGGGGAGGGCTACGAGCAGTACTTC. Its translation: CASSQSWGEGYEQYF.